This T cell receptor beta chain was sequenced in a study of PD-1 blockade in classical Hodgkin lymphoma. Study results and caveats: The study found complete responders had baseline diversity similar to newly diagnosed patients. CD8+ TCR diversity did not rise significantly by C4D1, unlike CD4+.

Trimming removed 6 bases from V and 9 bases from J; junction bases left unmatched: 3. This CDR3 is built from 13 residues. Per the germline V gene, CDR1 is MGHRA and CDR2 is YSYEKL. Details on this clone: Its target is not known.

The table came from immunoSEQ multiplex PCR; TCRdb's copy has only in-frame clones and leaves some out. The repertoire consists of 50,000 or so clones, with 90% occurring once and the leading ten covering roughly 14%. Sample time point: cycle 4 day 1 (C4D1), after more than five weeks of nivolumab. Each patient experienced a relapse that followed autologous stem cell transplantation, and brentuximab vedotin exposure varied. V is TRBV4-1 and J is TRBJ2-2, with TRBD1 matching over 11 bases. Sample: peripheral blood mononuclear cells (PBMCs), taken before the fourth cycle of nivolumab. The sequence was collected from a human donor with classical Hodgkin lymphoma. CDR3 bases: TGCGCCAGCAGGGGACAGGGGGGCCGGGAGCTGTTTTTT. Encoded protein: CASRGQGGRELFF.